This T cell receptor (beta chain) was documented in a study of regulatory T cells in long-lasting Graves disease. Many counts were recorded for this clonotype. Its antigen is not known. iRepertoire HTBI primers and Arm-PCR of CDR3 regions built TCR beta libraries. TCRdb re-derived calls from the multiplex PCR reads in MiXCR, one entry per CDR3 protein. The sample has roughly 400,000 distinct CDR3 sequences, about 15% seen once. Study-level points and caveats: Among persistent patients, a larger number of public clonotypes were shared (approximately 2,900) than among newly diagnosed patients (about 970). Persistent Graves' patients showed a TCR diversity that was lower than that of newly diagnosed ones.

This sample's time point: newly diagnosed GD, antithyroid drugs for less than 3 months. Construction of the TCR library relied on RNA isolated from PBMCs. The same data also contributed to another study, on T cells in Graves' hyperthyroidism and ophthalmopathy. That paper adds: Primed by the HTBI set, a first-round RT-PCR was run on the TCR CDR3. Through a model of 13 V-J features, ophthalmopathy was separated from stable hyperthyroidism.

The clonotype was recovered from a woman aged 40 to 50 with Graves disease. The sample in question was peripheral blood mononuclear cells (PBMCs), obtained at new diagnosis, from a patient treated with antithyroid drugs.

The CDR3 nucleotides are TGTGCCAGCAGTGTTTTATTGGGAGGTGGGGCCGAGCAGTACTTC. Its protein product is CASSVLLGGGAEQYF. The chain is built from TRBV2 and TRBJ2-7; possible D gene TRBD2, 6 bases. The CDR3 consists of 15 residues. The germline V and J ends were trimmed by 4 bases and 6 bases, with 19 bases remaining between them. Germline CDR1 is SNHLY and CDR2 is FYNNEI.